These T cell receptor beta chains were read from a single sample in a study of CD8+CD57+ T cells in acquired aplastic anemia. TCRdb redid the calling of the reads with MiXCR, one entry per CDR3 protein. The profile shows 150,000 or so distinct CDR3 sequences, just over 50% of them singletons. The sequencing input was sorted CD4+, CD8+, or CD8+CD57+ T cells (not recorded which) from PBMCs. All receptors come from a human donor with aplastic anemia. The CDR3 runs from the conserved cysteine through the conserved F or W. D genes are given only for firm matches. Clone size appears in some rows only: once, few, many, or a class for an expanded clone.

clone size	D gene	J gene	V gene	CDR3 protein	CDR3 DNA
-	TRBD1	TRBJ2-7	TRBV29-1	CSVVGDRGHPYEQYF	TGCAGCGTTGTGGGGGACAGGGGTCATCCCTACGAGCAGTACTTC
-	-	TRBJ1-6	TRBV20-1	CSAPVGPLHF	TGCAGTGCCCCGGTGGGGCCCCTCCACTTT
-	TRBD2	TRBJ2-1	TRBV7-3	CASSAEGLASNEQFF	TGTGCCAGCAGCGCGGAGGGACTAGCAAGCAATGAGCAGTTCTTC
many	-	TRBJ2-7	TRBV25-1	CASRPSESYEQYF	TGTGCCAGCAGACCATCTGAATCCTACGAGCAGTACTTC
-	-	TRBJ2-7	TRBV13	CASSSRYEQYF	TGTGCCAGCAGCTCCCGTTACGAGCAGTACTTC
-	-	TRBJ2-7	TRBV3-1	CASSQAAKEQYF	TGTGCCAGCAGCCAAGCGGCGAAGGAGCAGTACTTC
-	-	TRBJ2-7	TRBV5-1	CASSSVPGAYEQYF	TGCGCCAGCAGCTCGGTCCCGGGAGCCTACGAGCAGTACTTC
-	TRBD1	TRBJ1-6	TRBV19	CASSGGQENSPLHF	TGTGCCAGTAGCGGGGGACAGGAAAATTCACCCCTCCACTTT
-	-	TRBJ2-7	TRBV2	CASTEGPYEQYF	TGTGCCAGCACCGAGGGACCTTACGAGCAGTACTTC
few	TRBD2	TRBJ2-6	TRBV10-3	CATGLAGVGAGANVLTF	TGTGCCACGGGACTAGCGGGAGTGGGGGCTGGGGCCAACGTCCTGACTTTC
-	TRBD1	TRBJ1-1	TRBV9	CASSVVRDRGLNTEAFF	TGTGCCAGCAGCGTAGTACGGGACAGGGGGTTGAACACTGAAGCTTTCTTT
many	-	TRBJ1-2	TRBV12-3/TRBV12-4	CASSSRTDWDGYTF	TGTGCCAGCAGTTCAAGGACAGATTGGGATGGCTACACCTTC
-	-	TRBJ2-1	TRBV10-3	CAISQVGEQFF	TGTGCCATCAGTCAGGTCGGTGAGCAGTTCTTC
many	-	TRBJ2-7	TRBV6-1	CASGMGGGEQYF	TGTGCCAGCGGGATGGGGGGCGGCGAGCAGTACTTC
-	-	TRBJ1-2	TRBV29-1	CSTSGTGSYYTF	TGCAGCACCTCCGGGACGGGGTCCTACTACACCTTC
many	-	TRBJ2-7	TRBV13	CASSFNRDYYEQYF	TGTGCCAGCAGCTTCAACAGGGATTACTACGAGCAGTACTTC
-	-	TRBJ2-5	TRBV30	CAWTVQETQYF	TGTGCCTGGACCGTTCAAGAGACCCAGTACTTC
few	TRBD2	TRBJ2-5	TRBV15	CATSKRGGSETQYF	TGTGCCACCAGTAAGCGGGGGGGCTCAGAGACCCAGTACTTC
-	-	TRBJ2-2	TRBV7-8	CASSLPGELFF	TGTGCCAGCAGCTTGCCGGGGGAGCTGTTTTTT
many	-	TRBJ1-2	TRBV4-3	CASSPGQRLYGYTF	TGCGCCAGCAGCCCCGGACAGAGACTATATGGCTACACCTTC
-	-	TRBJ1-5	TRBV19	CASSIDHRLNQPQHF	TGTGCCAGTAGTATAGATCACAGGCTAAATCAGCCCCAGCATTTT
-	-	TRBJ1-2	TRBV20-1	CSAPQGYGYTF	TGCAGTGCACCCCAGGGCTATGGCTACACCTTC
-	TRBD2	TRBJ2-3	TRBV7-7	CASPREGGQSDTQYF	TGTGCTAGCCCCCGGGAGGGAGGGCAGTCAGATACGCAGTATTTT
few	-	TRBJ1-4	TRBV27	CASRPGAPPNEKLFF	TGTGCCAGCAGGCCCGGCGCACCTCCTAATGAAAAACTGTTTTTT
many	-	TRBJ1-5	TRBV3-1	CASSQDRDQPQHF	TGTGCCAGCAGCCAAGATCGAGATCAGCCCCAGCATTTT
few	TRBD1	TRBJ1-4	TRBV15	CATSRKDRGTEKLFF	TGTGCCACCAGCAGAAAGGACAGGGGCACGGAAAAACTGTTTTTT
-	-	TRBJ2-2	TRBV2	CASRLDNWNTGELFF	TGTGCCAGCAGATTGGACAACTGGAACACCGGGGAGCTGTTTTTT
once	TRBD1	TRBJ1-5	TRBV12-3/TRBV12-4	CASSPGGVGNQPQHF	TGTGCCAGCAGTCCAGGGGGCGTGGGCAATCAGCCCCAGCATTTT
-	TRBD1	TRBJ2-2	TRBV24-1	CATSDQDRGQTGELFF	TGTGCCACCAGTGATCAGGACAGGGGGCAAACCGGGGAGCTGTTTTTT
many	TRBD2	TRBJ2-1	TRBV4-1	CASSQDRGEEDEQFF	TGCGCCAGCAGCCAAGATCGGGGGGAGGAAGATGAGCAGTTCTTC
-	-	TRBJ1-3	TRBV4-3	CAGSPKSGTIYF	TGCGCCGGCAGCCCGAAGAGCGGCACCATATATTTT
few	-	TRBJ2-2	TRBV12-3/TRBV12-4	CASSLQGTGELFF	TGTGCCAGCAGCTTACAGGGTACCGGGGAGCTGTTTTTT
-	-	TRBJ1-6	TRBV5-1	CASSLAAHNSPLHF	TGCGCCAGCAGCTTGGCGGCCCATAATTCACCCCTCCACTTT
many	-	TRBJ2-5	TRBV3-1	CASSQEGETQYF	TGTGCCAGCAGCCAAGAAGGAGAGACCCAGTACTTC
many	-	TRBJ2-2	TRBV19	CASSPQNTGELFF	TGTGCCAGTAGCCCCCAGAACACCGGGGAGCTGTTTTTT
-	TRBD2	TRBJ2-3	TRBV10-3	CAISGRNTDTQYF	TGTGCCATCAGCGGGAGGAACACAGATACGCAGTATTTT
many	-	TRBJ1-2	TRBV9	CASSDRGREYNYGYTF	TGTGCCAGCAGCGATCGAGGCAGGGAGTATAACTATGGCTACACCTTC
many	-	TRBJ2-2	TRBV24-1	CATSGGQNAGELFF	TGTGCCACCAGTGGAGGACAGAACGCCGGGGAGCTGTTTTTT
-	-	TRBJ1-1	TRBV9	CASRGDNTEAFF	TGTGCCAGCAGAGGGGATAACACTGAAGCTTTCTTT
many	-	TRBJ2-5	TRBV5-1	CASSLAPEEETQYF	TGCGCCAGCAGCTTGGCGCCAGAGGAAGAGACCCAGTACTTC
-	-	TRBJ2-7	TRBV20-1	CSASSLRDTDEQYF	TGCAGTGCCAGCAGCCTCCGGGACACCGACGAGCAGTACTTC
-	-	TRBJ2-1	TRBV29-1	CSGGDGNEWQFF	TGCAGCGGGGGAGACGGCAATGAGTGGCAGTTCTTC
-	-	TRBJ1-2	TRBV7-2	CASRRQGLNGYTF	TGTGCCAGCAGACGGCAGGGTCTTAATGGCTACACCTTC
many	TRBD2	TRBJ2-7	TRBV4-2	CASSQGSGLFSYEQYF	TGTGCCAGCAGCCAAGGATCGGGACTATTCTCCTACGAGCAGTACTTC
-	TRBD2	TRBJ2-1	TRBV11-1	CASSSYPMAERGGNEQFF	TGTGCCAGCAGCTCTTATCCCATGGCGGAGCGCGGGGGAAATGAGCAGTTCTTC
-	-	TRBJ2-6	TRBV5-1	CASSLPDPGANVLTF	TGCGCCAGCAGCCTACCAGACCCTGGGGCCAACGTCCTGACTTTC
-	-	TRBJ2-7	TRBV29-1	CSVEGASAYEQYF	TGCAGCGTTGAAGGGGCATCCGCCTACGAGCAGTACTTC
-	TRBD1	TRBJ1-2	TRBV2	CASSPGQAYNYGYTF	TGTGCCAGCAGCCCGGGACAGGCTTATAACTATGGCTACACCTTC
many	TRBD1	TRBJ2-2	TRBV15	CATSSNPGQGAEELFF	TGTGCCACCAGCAGTAACCCGGGGCAGGGGGCGGAGGAGCTGTTTTTT
many	TRBD2	TRBJ2-3	TRBV12-3/TRBV12-4	CASSLAGTRLF	TGTGCCAGCAGTTTAGCAGGGACTAGACTTTTT
-	TRBD1	TRBJ1-4	TRBV7-2	CASSTDRVREKLFF	TGTGCCAGCAGCACGGACAGGGTGAGAGAAAAACTGTTTTTT